These T cell receptor beta chains were read from a single sample in a study of cytomegalovirus exposure and HLA in healthy donors. Data came from immunoSEQ multiplex PCR; TCRdb stores just in-frame clones and leaves some out. This table holds some 240,000 clones, around nine tenths found once. Specimen: PBMCs. These receptors were collected from a girl between 2 and 10 years old in good health and CMV-seronegative. Each CDR3 is given with its conserved first and last residue. A D gene is named only where the DNA matches it firmly. Clone size is not always given. Where it is, it says once, few, many or a class for expanded clones.

>TRBV6-1|.|TRBJ1-5|once
CASSEVERASQHF
TGTGCCAGCAGTGAAGTCGAGAGGGCGTCCCAGCATTTT
>TRBV6-5|.|TRBJ2-7|.
CASSYAGLGYEQYF
TGTGCCAGCAGTTACGCCGGACTCGGCTACGAGCAGTACTTC
>TRBV6-5|TRBD1|TRBJ2-1|.
CASRHRGEGNEQFF
TGTGCCAGCAGACACAGGGGGGAAGGCAATGAGCAGTTCTTC
>TRBV30|TRBD1|TRBJ1-5|.
CAWRGGTGGNQPQHF
TGTGCCTGGAGGGGGGGGACAGGGGGCAATCAGCCCCAGCATTTT
>TRBV5-1|TRBD1|TRBJ1-2|.
CASSPGQGPSYTF
TGCGCCAGCAGCCCAGGACAGGGCCCGTCCTACACCTTC
>TRBV5-4|.|TRBJ2-3|.
CASSFQGGSMDTQYF
TGTGCCAGCAGCTTTCAAGGGGGATCGATGGATACGCAGTATTTT
>TRBV19|TRBD2|TRBJ2-4|few
CASRGRVQNIQYF
TGTGCCAGTAGGGGGAGGGTCCAAAACATTCAGTACTTC
>TRBV7-6|.|TRBJ2-5|.
CASSLLVSETQYF
TGTGCCAGCAGCTTACTAGTTTCAGAGACCCAGTACTTC
>TRBV18|.|TRBJ1-5|.
CASSPPYYVGPYSNQPQHF
TGTGCCAGCTCACCACCATATTACGTGGGGCCGTATAGCAATCAGCCCCAGCATTTT
>TRBV12-5|TRBD2|TRBJ2-7|.
CASGLSGSSEQYF
TGTGCTAGTGGCCTTAGCGGGAGTTCCGAGCAGTACTTC
>TRBV6-1|.|TRBJ1-4|.
CASSEGFAQGNPSTNEKLFF
TGTGCCAGCAGTGAGGGGTTTGCACAGGGTAATCCCTCAACTAATGAAAAACTGTTTTTT
>TRBV6-5|TRBD2|TRBJ2-1|.
CASSYSGLSTEQFF
TGTGCCAGCAGTTACTCGGGACTATCCACTGAGCAGTTCTTC
>TRBV4-1|.|TRBJ2-7|.
CASSQGGGLYEQYF
TGCGCCAGCAGCCAAGGGGGGGGCTTATACGAGCAGTACTTC
>TRBV6-5|TRBD1|TRBJ1-5|.
CASSGQGEQPQHF
TGTGCCAGCAGTGGACAGGGGGAACAGCCCCAGCATTTT
>TRBV14|TRBD1|TRBJ1-2|.
CTDRASPSNYGYTF
TGCACTGACAGGGCTTCCCCTTCTAACTATGGCTACACCTTC
>TRBV7-9|.|TRBJ2-1|.
CASSPRRGKGPYNEQFF
TGTGCCAGCAGCCCCCGTCGGGGGAAGGGTCCCTACAATGAGCAGTTCTTC
>TRBV29-1|.|TRBJ2-3|.
CSVEGPSGRTLGLDTQYF
TGCAGCGTTGAGGGCCCCTCGGGGAGAACTCTCGGCCTAGATACGCAGTATTTT
>TRBV29-1|.|TRBJ1-1|.
CSGGGTLASTEAFF
TGCAGCGGGGGGGGGACCCTGGCTAGCACTGAAGCTTTCTTT
>TRBV29-1|.|TRBJ2-1|.
CSADWRVNEQFF
TGCAGCGCCGACTGGCGGGTCAATGAGCAGTTCTTC
>TRBV9|TRBD2|TRBJ2-1|.
CASSVGLADNEQFF
TGTGCCAGCAGCGTAGGACTAGCGGACAATGAGCAGTTCTTC
>TRBV2|.|TRBJ2-7|.
CASSEEGVHSYEQYF
TGTGCCAGCAGTGAAGAGGGGGTGCACTCCTACGAGCAGTACTTC
>TRBV7-8|TRBD1|TRBJ1-4|.
CASSPKHKGGLVTRDEKLFF
TGTGCCAGCAGCCCAAAACATAAAGGGGGCCTCGTGACTCGGGATGAAAAACTGTTTTTT
>TRBV29-1|TRBD1|TRBJ1-2|.
CSVPTGDGYTF
TGCAGCGTTCCGACAGGGGATGGCTACACCTTC
>TRBV5-1|TRBD1|TRBJ2-7|.
CTSSFGTGTYEQYF
TGCACCAGCAGCTTCGGGACAGGCACCTACGAGCAGTACTTC
>TRBV5-1|.|TRBJ2-3|.
CASSLDIYPTDTQYF
TGCGCCAGCAGCTTAGACATCTACCCCACAGATACGCAGTATTTT
>TRBV2|TRBD2|TRBJ2-7|.
CASKQRERGEQYF
TGTGCCAGCAAGCAGCGGGAGAGGGGCGAGCAGTACTTC
>TRBV6-1|.|TRBJ2-3|.
CASSVFTDTQYF
TGTGCCAGCAGCGTGTTCACAGATACGCAGTATTTT
>TRBV6-5|.|TRBJ1-1|.
CASREDSNTEAFF
TGTGCCAGCAGAGAGGACAGCAACACTGAAGCTTTCTTT
>TRBV15|TRBD2|TRBJ2-7|.
CATSRGSGGSYEQYF
TGTGCCACCAGCAGAGGGTCGGGGGGATCCTACGAGCAGTACTTC
>TRBV19|.|TRBJ1-2|.
CASSGGQSSNYGYTF
TGTGCCAGTAGTGGGGGACAATCGTCTAACTATGGCTACACCTTC
>TRBV5-1|.|TRBJ1-4|.
CASSFLPRDTPLEDEKLFF
TGCGCCAGCAGTTTCCTACCCCGGGACACACCTTTAGAGGATGAAAAACTGTTTTTT
>TRBV4-1|TRBD2|TRBJ2-1|.
CASSQDRASGAYNEQFF
TGCGCCAGCAGCCAAGATAGAGCTAGCGGAGCTTACAATGAGCAGTTCTTC
>TRBV5-1|.|TRBJ1-2|once
CASSLGTPRGYTF
TGCGCCAGCAGCCTAGGTACCCCCCGGGGCTACACCTTC
>TRBV5-4|.|TRBJ1-1|few
CASYDGQSGTEAFF
TGTGCCAGCTACGACGGTCAATCGGGCACTGAAGCTTTCTTT
>TRBV6-1|.|TRBJ2-3|.
CASSEGLASYEGTDTQYF
TGTGCCAGCAGTGAAGGGCTAGCGTCTTACGAGGGCACAGATACGCAGTATTTT
>TRBV7-2|.|TRBJ2-7|.
CASSLGTYEQYF
TGTGCCAGCAGCTTAGGAACCTACGAGCAGTACTTC
>TRBV4-1|TRBD2|TRBJ2-7|.
CASSQALAGVESYEQYF
TGCGCCAGCAGCCAAGCGCTAGCGGGAGTGGAATCCTACGAGCAGTACTTC
>TRBV7-9|TRBD2|TRBJ2-2|.
CASSPGLAGLAGELFF
TGTGCCAGCAGCCCAGGACTAGCGGGGTTAGCCGGGGAGCTGTTTTTT
>TRBV6-1|.|TRBJ2-7|.
CASRWNRDSYEQYF
TGTGCCAGCAGGTGGAACAGGGACTCCTACGAGCAGTACTTC
>TRBV29-1|.|TRBJ2-5|.
CSIRMGKQETQYF
TGCAGCATCAGGATGGGTAAACAAGAGACCCAGTACTTC
>TRBV30|TRBD1|TRBJ2-1|.
CAWITGGALNEQFF
TGTGCCTGGATAACAGGGGGCGCATTGAATGAGCAGTTCTTC
>TRBV6-1|TRBD2|TRBJ2-3|.
CASSEGGGIGTDTQYF
TGTGCCAGCAGTGAAGGGGGGGGGATAGGGACAGATACGCAGTATTTT
>TRBV6-1|.|TRBJ2-7|.
CASSELGPYEQYF
TGTGCCAGCAGTGAACTGGGGCCGTACGAGCAGTACTTC
>TRBV30|.|TRBJ2-3|.
CAWSVGGRFTDTQYF
TGTGCCTGGAGTGTCGGGGGGCGGTTCACAGATACGCAGTATTTT
>TRBV27|TRBD1|TRBJ1-2|once
CASSVGQGLSGYTF
TGTGCCAGCAGTGTGGGACAGGGACTTAGTGGCTACACCTTC
>TRBV5-8|.|TRBJ2-7|.
CATSIEGDEQYF
TGTGCCACTTCGATAGAGGGGGACGAGCAGTACTTC
>TRBV6-4|.|TRBJ2-3|.
CASSPQRSTDTQYF
TGTGCCAGCAGTCCGCAGCGGAGCACAGATACGCAGTATTTT
>TRBV18|.|TRBJ2-5|.
CASSPIKTQYF
TGTGCCAGCTCACCTATTAAGACCCAGTACTTC
>TRBV29-1|.|TRBJ1-6|few
CSVGQDNSPLHF
TGCAGCGTTGGACAGGATAATTCACCCCTCCACTTT
>TRBV27|TRBD2|TRBJ2-1|.
CASTPAGANIVSYNEQFF
TGTGCCAGCACTCCGGCGGGAGCTAATATAGTCTCCTACAATGAGCAGTTCTTC
>TRBV2|TRBD2|TRBJ2-5|.
CASTFNGGTQETQYF
TGTGCCAGCACTTTTAACGGGGGGACCCAAGAGACCCAGTACTTC
>TRBV9|.|TRBJ1-2|.
CASSVAQGYGYTF
TGTGCCAGCAGCGTAGCACAGGGATATGGCTACACCTTC
>TRBV6-6|TRBD1|TRBJ1-1|.
CASSYDYDRAEAFF
TGTGCCAGCAGTTACGACTATGACAGGGCTGAAGCTTTCTTT
>TRBV6-1|TRBD1|TRBJ1-2|.
CASSSRDSYGYTF
TGTGCCAGCAGTAGCCGGGACAGCTATGGCTACACCTTC
>TRBV28|.|TRBJ1-2|.
CASSLSWHRGYGYTF
TGTGCCAGCAGTTTATCTTGGCACCGGGGCTATGGCTACACCTTC
>TRBV28|.|TRBJ1-1|.
CASSFPNRPPNTEAFF
TGTGCCAGCAGTTTTCCAAACAGGCCCCCGAACACTGAAGCTTTCTTT